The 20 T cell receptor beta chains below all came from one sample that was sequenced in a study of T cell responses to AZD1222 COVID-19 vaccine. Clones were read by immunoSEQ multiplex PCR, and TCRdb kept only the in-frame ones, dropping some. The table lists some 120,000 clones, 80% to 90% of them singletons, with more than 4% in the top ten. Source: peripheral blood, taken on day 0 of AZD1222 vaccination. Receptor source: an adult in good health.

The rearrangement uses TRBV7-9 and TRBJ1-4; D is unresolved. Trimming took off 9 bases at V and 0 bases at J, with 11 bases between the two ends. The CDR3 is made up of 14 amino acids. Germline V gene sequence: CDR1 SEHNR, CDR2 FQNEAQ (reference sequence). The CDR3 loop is CASTRVATNEKLFF. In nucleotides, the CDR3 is TGTGCCAGTACTCGTGTTGCAACTAATGAAAAACTGTTTTTT.

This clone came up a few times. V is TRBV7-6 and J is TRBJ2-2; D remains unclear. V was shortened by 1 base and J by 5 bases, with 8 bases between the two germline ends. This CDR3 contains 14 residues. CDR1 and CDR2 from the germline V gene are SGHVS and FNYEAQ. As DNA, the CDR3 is TGTGCCAGCAGCTTAGGGACGTCGACCGGGGAGCTGTTTTTT. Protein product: CASSLGTSTGELFF.

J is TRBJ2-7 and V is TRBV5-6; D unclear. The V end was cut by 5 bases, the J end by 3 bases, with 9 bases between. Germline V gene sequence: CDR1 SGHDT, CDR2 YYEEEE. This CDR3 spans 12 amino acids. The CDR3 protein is CASRRDNYEQYF. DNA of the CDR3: TGTGCCAGCAGGCGAGATAACTACGAGCAGTACTTC.

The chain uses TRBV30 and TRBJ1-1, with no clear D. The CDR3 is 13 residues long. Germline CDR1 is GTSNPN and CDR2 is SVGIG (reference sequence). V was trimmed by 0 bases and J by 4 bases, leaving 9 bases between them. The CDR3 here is CAWSVGPSTEAFF. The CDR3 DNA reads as TGTGCCTGGAGTGTGGGTCCAAGCACTGAAGCTTTCTTT.

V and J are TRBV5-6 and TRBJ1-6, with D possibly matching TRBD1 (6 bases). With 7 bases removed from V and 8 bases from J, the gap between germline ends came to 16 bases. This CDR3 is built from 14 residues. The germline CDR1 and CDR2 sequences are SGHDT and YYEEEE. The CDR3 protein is CASEGGSAYSPLHF. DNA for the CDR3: TGTGCCAGCGAGGGGGGGAGCGCCTATTCACCCCTCCACTTT.

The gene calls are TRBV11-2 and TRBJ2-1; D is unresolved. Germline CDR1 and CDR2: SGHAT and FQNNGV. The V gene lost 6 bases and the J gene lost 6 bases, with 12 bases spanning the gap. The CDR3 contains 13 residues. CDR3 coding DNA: TGTGCCAGCAGACCGATTACCGGCAATGAGCAGTTCTTC. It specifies CASRPITGNEQFF.

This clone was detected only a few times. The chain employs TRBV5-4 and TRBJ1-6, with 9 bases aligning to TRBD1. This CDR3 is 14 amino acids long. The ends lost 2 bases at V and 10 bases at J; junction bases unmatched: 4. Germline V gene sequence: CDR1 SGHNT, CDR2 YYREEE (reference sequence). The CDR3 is CASSFGDRASPLHF. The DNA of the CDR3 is TGTGCCAGCAGCTTTGGGGACAGGGCCTCACCCCTCCACTTT.

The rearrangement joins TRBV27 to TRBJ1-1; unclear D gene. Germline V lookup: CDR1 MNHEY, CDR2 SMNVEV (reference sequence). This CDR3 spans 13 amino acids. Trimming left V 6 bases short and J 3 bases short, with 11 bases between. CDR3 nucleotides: TGTGCCAGCAGGGATGACAAGTACACTGAAGCTTTCTTT. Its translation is CASRDDKYTEAFF.

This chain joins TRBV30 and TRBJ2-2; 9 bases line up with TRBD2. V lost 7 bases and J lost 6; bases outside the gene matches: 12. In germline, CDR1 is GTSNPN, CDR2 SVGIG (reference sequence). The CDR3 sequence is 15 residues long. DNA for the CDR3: TGTGCCTCTTACGGGAGTAGCGGGAGAGCCGGGGAGCTGTTTTTT. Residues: CASYGSSGRAGELFF.

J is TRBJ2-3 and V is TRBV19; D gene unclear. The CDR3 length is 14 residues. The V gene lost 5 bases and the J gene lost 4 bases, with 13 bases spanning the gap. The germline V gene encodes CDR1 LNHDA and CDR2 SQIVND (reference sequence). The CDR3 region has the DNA TGTGCCAGTAGTCCCCTGACGGCAGCAGATACGCAGTATTTT. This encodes CASSPLTAADTQYF.

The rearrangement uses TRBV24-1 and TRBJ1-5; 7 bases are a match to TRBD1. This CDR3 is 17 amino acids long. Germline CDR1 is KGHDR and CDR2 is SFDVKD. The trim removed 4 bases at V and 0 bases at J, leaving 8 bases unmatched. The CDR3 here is CATSDAGTELSNQPQHF. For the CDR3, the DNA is TGTGCCACCAGTGACGCCGGGACAGAGCTTAGCAATCAGCCCCAGCATTTT.

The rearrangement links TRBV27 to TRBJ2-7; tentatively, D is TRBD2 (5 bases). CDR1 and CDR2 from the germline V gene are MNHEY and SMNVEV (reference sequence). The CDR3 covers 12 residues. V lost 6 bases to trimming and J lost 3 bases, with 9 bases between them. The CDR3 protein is CASRLDNYEQYF. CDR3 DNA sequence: TGTGCCAGCAGACTAGATAACTACGAGCAGTACTTC.

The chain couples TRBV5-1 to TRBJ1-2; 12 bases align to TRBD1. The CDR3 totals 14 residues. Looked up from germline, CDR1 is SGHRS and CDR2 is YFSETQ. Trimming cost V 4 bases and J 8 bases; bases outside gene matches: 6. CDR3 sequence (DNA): TGCGCCAGCAGCCCGGCGGGGACAGGGGGCGGCTACACCTTC. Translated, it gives CASSPAGTGGGYTF. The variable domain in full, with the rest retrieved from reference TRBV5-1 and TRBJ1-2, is KAGVTQTPRYLIKTRGQQVTLSCSPISGHRSVSWYQQTPGQGLQFLFEYFSETQRNKGNFPGRFSGRQFSNSRSEMNVSTLELGDSALYLCASSPAGTGGGYTFGSGTRLTVV.

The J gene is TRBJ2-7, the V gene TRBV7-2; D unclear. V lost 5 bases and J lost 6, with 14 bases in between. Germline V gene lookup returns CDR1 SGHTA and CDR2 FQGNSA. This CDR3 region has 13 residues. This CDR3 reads CASSEQYSGEQYF. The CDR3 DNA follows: TGTGCCAGCAGCGAACAATACAGTGGCGAGCAGTACTTC.

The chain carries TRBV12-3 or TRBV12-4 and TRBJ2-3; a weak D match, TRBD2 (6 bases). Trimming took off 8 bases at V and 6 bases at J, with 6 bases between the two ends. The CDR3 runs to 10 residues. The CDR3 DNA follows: TGTGCCAGCGGGGGGGATACGCAGTATTTT. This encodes CASGGDTQYF.

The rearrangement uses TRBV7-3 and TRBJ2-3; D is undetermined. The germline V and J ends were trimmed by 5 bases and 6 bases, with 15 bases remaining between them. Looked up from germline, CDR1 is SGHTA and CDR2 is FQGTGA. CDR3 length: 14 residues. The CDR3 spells CASSQRSPGDTQYF. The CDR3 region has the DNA TGTGCCAGCAGCCAAAGGTCACCGGGCGATACGCAGTATTTT. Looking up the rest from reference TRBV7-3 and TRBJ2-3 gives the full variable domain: GAGVSQTPSNKVTEKGKYVELRCDPISGHTALYWYRQSLGQGPEFLIYFQGTGAADDSGLPNDRFFAVRPEGSVSTLKIQRTERGDSAVYLCASSQRSPGDTQYFGPGTRLTVL.

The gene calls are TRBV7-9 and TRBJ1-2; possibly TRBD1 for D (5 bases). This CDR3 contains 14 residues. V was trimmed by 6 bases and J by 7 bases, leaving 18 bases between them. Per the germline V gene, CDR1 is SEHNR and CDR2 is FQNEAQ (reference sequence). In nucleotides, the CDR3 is TGTGCCAGCAGTTCCGGGACCTTCGTGGGTGGCTACACCTTC. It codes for CASSSGTFVGGYTF.

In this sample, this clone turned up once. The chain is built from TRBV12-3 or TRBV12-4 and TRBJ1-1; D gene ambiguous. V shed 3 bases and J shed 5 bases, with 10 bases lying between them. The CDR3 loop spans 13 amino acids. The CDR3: CASSLFGKTEAFF. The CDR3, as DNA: TGTGCCAGCAGTTTGTTCGGGAAAACTGAAGCTTTCTTT.

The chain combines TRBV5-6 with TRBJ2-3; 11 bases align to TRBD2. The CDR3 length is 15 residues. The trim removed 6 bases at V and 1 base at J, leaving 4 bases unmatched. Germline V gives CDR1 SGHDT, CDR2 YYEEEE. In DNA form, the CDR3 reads TGTGCCAGCACCCCGGGACTAGCGGGCACAGATACGCAGTATTTT. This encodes CASTPGLAGTDTQYF. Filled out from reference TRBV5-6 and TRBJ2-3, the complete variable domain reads DAGVTQSPTHLIKTRGQQVTLRCSPKSGHDTVSWYQQALGQGPQFIFQYYEEEERQRGNFPDRFSGHQFPNYSSELNVNALLLGDSALYLCASTPGLAGTDTQYFGPGTRLTVL.

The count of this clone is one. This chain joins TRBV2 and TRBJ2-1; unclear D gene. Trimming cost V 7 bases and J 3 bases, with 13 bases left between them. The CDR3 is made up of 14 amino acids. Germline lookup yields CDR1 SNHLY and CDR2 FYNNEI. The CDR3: CASTPWLSYNEQFF. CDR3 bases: TGTGCCAGCACTCCCTGGTTGAGCTACAATGAGCAGTTCTTC.